The T cell receptor (beta chain) under discussion was sequenced for a study of T-cell reconstitution after alpha-beta-depleted transplantation in children. This clonotype was observed many times. Its matching antigen is unknown. The junction had 8 bases not matched to a gene; V was cut back by 6 bases and J by 0 bases. CDR3 length: 15 residues. CDR1 and CDR2 (germline): DFQATT, SNEGSKA (reference sequence). TCRbeta library construction was performed incorporating unique molecular identifiers. TCRdb ran MiXCR on the PCR reads and lists one entry per CDR3 protein. The sample has under 20,000 distinct CDR3 sequences, under 15% seen once. The study, taken as a whole, reports: Reportedly, only several hundred clones from non-depleted graft cells drove alpha-beta T-cell counts at about two months.

The genes are TRBV20-1 and TRBJ2-7; 10 nucleotides align to TRBD2. The source of this sequence is a female patient aged 2-10 years who had a stem cell transplant for congenital amegakaryocytic thrombocytopenia, so the T cells may come from the graft donor. Sequencing was performed on PBMCs, mostly from graft donor cells, taken 60 days after TCRalphabeta/CD19-depleted stem cell transplant. CDR3 sequence: CSATGLAPSSYEQYF. The CDR3 DNA is TGCAGTGCAACGGGACTAGCGCCAAGCTCCTACGAGCAGTACTTC.